Listed here is a single T cell receptor beta chain. This clonotype came up a few times. Its antigen is still unknown. Per-nucleotide qualities are absent, and no much larger clonotype sits a single base away. Graves' hyperthyroidism was defined as stable when no progression to ophthalmopathy occurred over 18 months of follow-up. The hyperthyroidism patients were between 18 and 65 years old and newly diagnosed, with a disease duration of less than 2 months. Exclusion was applied to patients with uncontrolled infections, other autoimmune diseases, pregnancy or lactation. Diagnoses were established on the basis of clinical symptoms, serum thyroxine and TRAb, thyroid ultrasound, and orbital computed tomography. PBMCs were isolated from approximately 10 ml of fresh peripheral blood by Ficoll-Paque density gradient centrifugation. Trizol reagent was used to extract total RNA, and RNA quality was then checked on an Agilent 2100 Bioanalyzer.

The TCR beta CDR3 regions were amplified from the RNA transcripts. The TCR CDR3 was subjected to a first round of RT-PCR using the HTBI primer set and the Qiagen OneStep RT-PCR kit. Libraries were constructed in a second round of multiplex PCR, after which size selection and purification were performed. Paired-end sequencing of the libraries was performed with 100 bp reads on an Illumina HiSeq2000. Regarding the original processing steps: Raw data were processed with SOAPnuke, discarding reads with adapters, uncalled bases, mean Phred below 15, or no exact constant-primer or identifier match. High-quality paired reads were merged using COPE v1.2.5, and each unique nucleotide sequence was defined as a clonotype. Clonotypes were aligned to IMGT TRBV, TRBD and TRBJ reference segments using MiTCR v1.1. The analysis included only V-J combinations with a frequency above 0.0001, which together covered approximately 99% of the repertoires. A TCS score was defined as the ratio between F50 (clonal expansion) and ExV (chaos), using BLOSUM62-based TCRdist between CDR3 peptides within each V-J. Welch's t-statistics and random forest reduced just over 500 V-J features to around 14, which were used in a naive Bayes classifier (R e1071). Through fastp at Q25 and MiXCR, TCRdb rebuilt clones from the public reads, retaining in-frame beta chains. Rows with one shared CDR3 protein collapse into an entry with the most common genes and DNA. These V and J calls originate from TCRdb's pipeline instead of the authors' own analysis. Within this sample are around 400,000 distinct CDR3 sequences, with around 25% of them counted one time only. Less than 75% of the sample is taken by the ten largest.

The CDR3, from cysteine to phenylalanine, totals 15 residues. Only the CDR3 DNA stays, 45 bases, in frame from base 1. At the junction V is shortened by 3 bases and J by 8 bases; bases outside the gene matches: 6. CDR1 SGHTA and CDR2 FQGNSA are derived from the germline V gene. The source of the sample is a study of T cells in Graves' hyperthyroidism and ophthalmopathy (dated by TCRdb to the late 2010s). The study in broad terms: Peripheral blood was collected at initial diagnosis, before any treatment. A discovery cohort of roughly 100 patients, fewer than 50 with Graves' ophthalmopathy and more than 55 with stable Graves' hyperthyroidism, was used to find distinguishing TCR V-J signatures. An independent validation cohort of fewer than 20 hyperthyroidism patients and roughly 16 patients who later progressed to ophthalmopathy tested prospective prediction of ophthalmopathy. The 95 to 100 discovery patients were randomly divided into training and test sets at a 7:3 ratio. In six Graves' hyperthyroidism patients, the study also compared T-cell repertoires from thyroid tissue with T-cell repertoires from blood. Following sampling, methimazole starting at 30 mg daily was given to hyperthyroidism patients, and high-dose intravenous methylprednisolone was given to ophthalmopathy patients. The paper reports TCR Vbeta CDR3 sequencing of approximately 140 peripheral blood samples: some 41 ophthalmopathy, around 80 hyperthyroidism and approximately 17 progressor patients. On the study overall, not on this receptor specifically: During validation, the model predicted progression to ophthalmopathy a median of roughly 7.1 months ahead of onset, with almost 71% sensitivity and 72% to 80% specificity. Most expanded thyroid clonotypes (frequency above 0.001) were also found in blood, which suggests that blood repertoires may mirror thyroid immune responses. Sample size was not statistically predetermined, and investigators were not blinded to group allocation. A model built on a 13 V-J signature distinguished ophthalmopathy from stable hyperthyroidism, reaching 85% to 90% sensitivity and under 84% specificity in cross-validation and 80%/75% in testing.

The sequencing sample was made of blood. This receptor was identified in a man aged 50 or older with Graves' hyperthyroidism. The sequence links TRBV7-2 to TRBJ2-1, and TRBD2 aligns with 11 junction nucleotides. The CDR3 sequence is CASSFILAGAHEQFF. The DNA is TGTGCCAGCAGCTTTATACTAGCGGGAGCCCATGAGCAGTTCTTC.